What follows is one T cell receptor beta chain and its context. Its antigen is unidentified. The record originates from a study of cytomegalovirus exposure and HLA in healthy donors. Study details: It was reported in a later analysis that the approximately 120 validation repertoires used the same platform as the 666 first-cohort repertoires. The study's findings and limits: Specific recognition of CMV antigens was confirmed in vitro for three chains (all CMV-associated).

Germline values: CDR1 LGHNA, CDR2 YNFKEQ. J was trimmed by 6 bases and V by 0 bases; bases with no gene match: 6. CDR3 length: 17 amino acids. This table comes from immunoSEQ multiplex PCR, and its TCRdb copy is limited to in-frame clones, with some not included. The sample has more than 95,000 clones, roughly 89% seen once; the top ten hold around 1.1%. Sequenced sample: PBMCs. The sequence was collected from a woman aged 18-35 years in good health and CMV-seronegative. V and J are TRBV4-2 and TRBJ2-2; 11 bases align to TRBD1. This CDR3 reads CASSQDTGTGGSGELFF. DNA of the CDR3: TGTGCCAGCAGCCAAGATACAGGGACAGGGGGTTCCGGGGAGCTGTTTTTT.